This T cell receptor (beta chain) was captured by sequencing in a study of cytomegalovirus exposure and HLA in healthy donors. Findings and caveats of the study: It was taken for granted in presence/absence analyses that sequencing depth across donors was roughly uniform.

Germline CDR1 SQVTM, CDR2 ANQGSEA. V was trimmed by 5 bases and J by 1 base, leaving 10 bases between them. CDR3 size: 13 residues. Notes on this clone: As yet, its antigen is unknown.

PCR employed 60 Vbeta and 13 Jbeta primers. Libraries were prepared by immunoSEQ multiplex PCR; TCRdb keeps only in-frame clonotypes and omits some of them. The table includes 100,000 or so clones, nearly 15% detected once. The rearrangement joins TRBV29-1 to TRBJ2-3, with a weak D call TRBD2 (5 bases). Sequenced: PBMCs. The TCR originated in a female donor in good health and CMV-seronegative. The CDR3, as DNA: TGCAGCGTTAACGGGAAACGCACAGATACGCAGTATTTT. This sequence encodes CSVNGKRTDTQYF.